This T cell receptor (beta chain) was found in a study of identical twins. Overall study results and limits: Excess sharing between twins was weaker in beta out-of-frame sequences. Invariant cells of the MAIT and iNKT types might have partly distorted the zero-insertion analyses.

This clonotype was seen many times. Its antigen is currently unknown. Unique molecular identifiers were present on cDNA, and template switching added a universal primer site. TCRdb called the 5' RACE reads again in MiXCR, with one record for every CDR3 protein. The sample has about 100,000 distinct CDR3 sequences, under 7% seen once. Among all donors, each was a healthy Caucasian. CDR1 is SGHAT and CDR2 is FQNNGV in the germline V gene. Deletions cut 5 bases from V and 3 bases from J, with 10 bases between. The CDR3 contains 13 residues. The chain recombines TRBV11-2 with TRBJ1-2; D is unresolved. The specimen sequenced was memory T cells sorted from blood. The receptor comes from a woman aged 45-65 years in good health. Here the CDR3 DNA reads TGTGCCAGCAGCCTGGACGGATACTATGGCTACACCTTC. Protein sequence: CASSLDGYYGYTF.